These 4 T cell receptor beta chains were sequenced from one sample in a study of T cell changes during pregnancy in multiple sclerosis. TCRdb's copy holds only in-frame clones and misses some; the assay was immunoSEQ multiplex PCR. The sample records 80,000 or so clones, about 90% being singletons. Sequencing used peripheral blood, obtained before pregnancy. The origin of the receptors is a female donor with multiple sclerosis, enrolled in a pregnancy study.

The rearrangement joins TRBV9 to TRBJ2-2, with TRBD2 identical over 11 bases. This CDR3 comprises 15 residues. Looked up from germline, CDR1 is SGDLS and CDR2 is YYNGEE. Trimming took 4 bases from V and 6 from J; bases not matched to a gene: 5. The CDR3 region has the DNA TGTGCCAGCAGCATTAGCGGGAGGGCCGCCGGGGAGCTGTTTTTT. Translation: CASSISGRAAGELFF.

V usage is TRBV7-9 and J usage is TRBJ2-7, with no clear D. Between the trimmed V and J ends, which lost 1 base and 0 bases, there was a span of 10 bases. Germline V CDR1 and CDR2: SEHNR, FQNEAQ (reference sequence). The CDR3 covers 15 residues. CDR3 DNA: TGTGCCAGCAGCTTAGTGGATCCAGGCTCCTACGAGCAGTACTTC. It codes for CASSLVDPGSYEQYF.

This chain uses TRBV30 with TRBJ2-1; D possibly corresponds to TRBD1 (5 bases). V was shortened by 3 bases and J by 8 bases, with 17 bases between the two germline ends. The V gene's germline CDR1 is GTSNPN and CDR2 SVGIG (reference sequence). The CDR3 contains 14 residues. The CDR3 spells CAWSRRAGHDEQFF. Here the CDR3 DNA reads TGTGCCTGGAGCCGCAGGGCAGGGCATGATGAGCAGTTCTTC.

V is TRBV19 and J is TRBJ2-1, with D tentatively TRBD2 (5 bases). The CDR3 is 13 residues long. Germline V lookup: CDR1 LNHDA, CDR2 SQIVND (reference sequence). The V end was cut by 1 base, the J end by 7 bases, with 8 bases between. The CDR3: CASSIGRSNEQFF. The CDR3, as DNA: TGTGCCAGTAGTATAGGGAGGAGTAATGAGCAGTTCTTC. The variable domain in full, completed from reference TRBV19 and TRBJ2-1, reads DGGITQSPKYLFRKEGQNVTLSCEQNLNHDAMYWYRQDPGQGLRLIYYSQIVNDFQKGDIAEGYSVSREKKESFPLTVTSAQKNPTAFYLCASSIGRSNEQFFGPGTRLTVL.